A selection of T cell receptor beta chains follows, all from one sample in a study of blood T cell repertoires in COVID-19. Method: immunoSEQ multiplex PCR; TCRdb's copy keeps in-frame clones and lacks some. The sample shows a few hundred thousand clones, around 84% of them seen only once. Input material: PBMCs or T cells enriched from blood (not recorded which). The receptors were gathered from a woman aged 45 to 65 who had recovered from COVID-19. Both conserved end residues are part of each CDR3. Each record gives: CDR3 DNA, CDR3 protein, J gene, clone size, V gene, D gene. D genes are given only for firm matches. Size values are once, few and many counts, or a class for expanded clones, and some rows have none.

CDR3nt: TGTGCCAGCAGTGAGTTGGCGGGAGGGCTATTCGGGGAGCTGTTTTTT
CDR3aa: CASSELAGGLFGELFF
j_gene: TRBJ2-2
abundance: few
v_gene: TRBV2
d_gene: TRBD2

CDR3nt: TGTGCCAGCAGTTTTCGAGAGACCCAGTACTTC
CDR3aa: CASSFRETQYF
j_gene: TRBJ2-5
abundance: .
v_gene: TRBV12-3/TRBV12-4
d_gene: .

CDR3nt: TGTGCCAGCAGCAAACAGGGTCCACCTGGAAACACCATATATTTT
CDR3aa: CASSKQGPPGNTIYF
j_gene: TRBJ1-3
abundance: once
v_gene: TRBV6-5
d_gene: .

CDR3nt: TGTGCCAGTAGGTGGGACTTTAGCACCGGGGAGCTGTTTTTT
CDR3aa: CASRWDFSTGELFF
j_gene: TRBJ2-2
abundance: .
v_gene: TRBV19
d_gene: .

CDR3nt: TGTGCCAGCAGCCAAGATGTGACAGGGGGGAACACTGAAGCTTTCTTT
CDR3aa: CASSQDVTGGNTEAFF
j_gene: TRBJ1-1
abundance: .
v_gene: TRBV4-2
d_gene: TRBD1

CDR3nt: TGTGCCAGCAGCGTAGAGGCTAGCGGGAGTCGCGAGCAGTACTTC
CDR3aa: CASSVEASGSREQYF
j_gene: TRBJ2-7
abundance: .
v_gene: TRBV9
d_gene: TRBD2

CDR3nt: TGTGCCAGCAGCTTGGGTAGGGGTCGGAATCAGCCCCAGCATTTT
CDR3aa: CASSLGRGRNQPQHF
j_gene: TRBJ1-5
abundance: .
v_gene: TRBV5-4
d_gene: .

CDR3nt: TGTGCCAGCAGCCAAGAGACAGGGGGCTTTGGAAACACCATATATTTT
CDR3aa: CASSQETGGFGNTIYF
j_gene: TRBJ1-3
abundance: .
v_gene: TRBV14
d_gene: TRBD1

CDR3nt: TGTGCCATCAGTGATCCGGGAGCGGGTAATGAGCAGTTCTTC
CDR3aa: CAISDPGAGNEQFF
j_gene: TRBJ2-1
abundance: .
v_gene: TRBV10-3
d_gene: .

CDR3nt: TGTGCCAGCAGCCCGACCGGACAGGGTAGAGGCTACACCTTC
CDR3aa: CASSPTGQGRGYTF
j_gene: TRBJ1-2
abundance: .
v_gene: TRBV6-5
d_gene: TRBD1

CDR3nt: TGTGCCAGCAGTTACAATGTGGGCGGGAGCTATGAGCAGTTCTTC
CDR3aa: CASSYNVGGSYEQFF
j_gene: TRBJ2-1
abundance: few
v_gene: TRBV6-5
d_gene: TRBD2

CDR3nt: TGTGCCAGCAGTTACTCGGGCGGGAGCCAGGATGAGCAGTTCTTC
CDR3aa: CASSYSGGSQDEQFF
j_gene: TRBJ2-1
abundance: .
v_gene: TRBV6-5
d_gene: TRBD2

CDR3nt: TGTGCCACCAGTGATTCTTCCACAGGGGAGCTGTTTTTT
CDR3aa: CATSDSSTGELFF
j_gene: TRBJ2-2
abundance: .
v_gene: TRBV24-1
d_gene: .

CDR3nt: TGTGCCAGCAGCTTAGGACGCAGGACTAGCGGGGGGACGAGGACCGGGGAGCTGTTTTTT
CDR3aa: CASSLGRRTSGGTRTGELFF
j_gene: TRBJ2-2
abundance: .
v_gene: TRBV11-3
d_gene: TRBD2

CDR3nt: TGCGCCAGCGCCCCGGAGAACTATGGCTACACCTTC
CDR3aa: CASAPENYGYTF
j_gene: TRBJ1-2
abundance: once
v_gene: TRBV10-2
d_gene: .

CDR3nt: TGTGCCAGCAGCTTAGCGGGAGGATCCTACGAGCAGTACTTC
CDR3aa: CASSLAGGSYEQYF
j_gene: TRBJ2-7
abundance: .
v_gene: TRBV11-3
d_gene: TRBD2

CDR3nt: TGCGCCAGCAGCTGGACAGGGGGGAGCTCTGGGGCCAACGTCCTGACTTTC
CDR3aa: CASSWTGGSSGANVLTF
j_gene: TRBJ2-6
abundance: once
v_gene: TRBV5-1
d_gene: TRBD1

CDR3nt: TGCGCCAGCAGCCTCCCTAGCGGGGGCCCAGATACGCAGTATTTT
CDR3aa: CASSLPSGGPDTQYF
j_gene: TRBJ2-3
abundance: .
v_gene: TRBV5-1
d_gene: TRBD2

CDR3nt: TGTGCCTGGAGTGTTGTGCGGGGGCTGGAGACCCAGTACTTC
CDR3aa: CAWSVVRGLETQYF
j_gene: TRBJ2-5
abundance: .
v_gene: TRBV30
d_gene: .

CDR3nt: TGTGCCAGTAGTATTTTTGAGAGCAATGAGCAGTTCTTC
CDR3aa: CASSIFESNEQFF
j_gene: TRBJ2-1
abundance: .
v_gene: TRBV19
d_gene: .

CDR3nt: TGTGCCAGTAAACAGGGATTTCAGCCCCAGCATTTT
CDR3aa: CASKQGFQPQHF
j_gene: TRBJ1-5
abundance: .
v_gene: TRBV28
d_gene: .

CDR3nt: TGTGCCAGCAGCCCGGGACTCCCCCTTGGCGCCAACGTCCTGACTTTC
CDR3aa: CASSPGLPLGANVLTF
j_gene: TRBJ2-6
abundance: once
v_gene: TRBV7-3
d_gene: .

CDR3nt: TGTGCCAGCTCTCCGCGGTTCAACACCGGGGAGCTGTTTTTT
CDR3aa: CASSPRFNTGELFF
j_gene: TRBJ2-2
abundance: few
v_gene: TRBV6-5
d_gene: .

CDR3nt: TGCGCCAGCAGCCCGGACAGGGTCCCTGGCTACACCTTC
CDR3aa: CASSPDRVPGYTF
j_gene: TRBJ1-2
abundance: .
v_gene: TRBV4-1
d_gene: TRBD1

CDR3nt: TGTGCCACCAGTGACTCTGACAGGGGCCCCTTTATTTTCCACTTT
CDR3aa: CATSDSDRGPFIFHF
j_gene: TRBJ1-6
abundance: .
v_gene: TRBV24-1
d_gene: TRBD1

CDR3nt: TGTGCCAGCAGGACAGGGCCCTACGAGCAGTACTTC
CDR3aa: CASRTGPYEQYF
j_gene: TRBJ2-7
abundance: .
v_gene: TRBV28
d_gene: TRBD1

CDR3nt: TGTGCTGCGGGAGGTACACTCTACGAGCAGTACTTC
CDR3aa: CAAGGTLYEQYF
j_gene: TRBJ2-7
abundance: .
v_gene: TRBV6-5
d_gene: TRBD2

CDR3nt: TGCGCCAGCAGCCCCCCGGCGGGGATTCAAGAGACCCAGTACTTC
CDR3aa: CASSPPAGIQETQYF
j_gene: TRBJ2-5
abundance: .
v_gene: TRBV23-1
d_gene: .

CDR3nt: TGTGCCAGCAGCTCCTCCGGGACAGGGAGTGAAAAACTGTTTTTT
CDR3aa: CASSSSGTGSEKLFF
j_gene: TRBJ1-4
abundance: .
v_gene: TRBV28
d_gene: TRBD1

CDR3nt: TGTGCCAGTAGTGTGACAAGAAATGAAAAACTGTTTTTT
CDR3aa: CASSVTRNEKLFF
j_gene: TRBJ1-4
abundance: .
v_gene: TRBV19
d_gene: .

CDR3nt: TGTGCCAGCAGTGAACAGGCCGGGACAAAAGGCGGTACCTATGGCTACACCTTC
CDR3aa: CASSEQAGTKGGTYGYTF
j_gene: TRBJ1-2
abundance: once
v_gene: TRBV2
d_gene: .

CDR3nt: TGTGCCAGCAGCCAGCGGACAGGGGCGGGCAACGAGCAGTACTTC
CDR3aa: CASSQRTGAGNEQYF
j_gene: TRBJ2-7
abundance: .
v_gene: TRBV4-2
d_gene: TRBD1

CDR3nt: TGTGCCAGCAGCGGTAGCGGGGGGCGGTACAATGAGCAGTTCTTC
CDR3aa: CASSGSGGRYNEQFF
j_gene: TRBJ2-1
abundance: .
v_gene: TRBV7-9
d_gene: TRBD2

CDR3nt: TGTGCCATCAGTGACCGGGTGGAGCCACTGAACACTGAAGCTTTCTTT
CDR3aa: CAISDRVEPLNTEAFF
j_gene: TRBJ1-1
abundance: .
v_gene: TRBV10-3
d_gene: .

CDR3nt: TGCAGTGCTAGTTCCGGACTAGCCACCGGGGAGCTGTTTTTT
CDR3aa: CSASSGLATGELFF
j_gene: TRBJ2-2
abundance: .
v_gene: TRBV20-1
d_gene: TRBD2

CDR3nt: TGCGCCAGCAAATTAACAGGGAACACTGAAGCTTTCTTT
CDR3aa: CASKLTGNTEAFF
j_gene: TRBJ1-1
abundance: .
v_gene: TRBV5-1
d_gene: .

CDR3nt: TGCAGCGTCTCAACTGGACAGGGTATGAACACTGAAGCTTTCTTT
CDR3aa: CSVSTGQGMNTEAFF
j_gene: TRBJ1-1
abundance: .
v_gene: TRBV29-1
d_gene: TRBD1

CDR3nt: TGCAGTGCTAGATGGAGCACTGAAGCTTTCTTT
CDR3aa: CSARWSTEAFF
j_gene: TRBJ1-1
abundance: .
v_gene: TRBV20-1
d_gene: .

CDR3nt: TGTGCCAGCAGTCAAGGGGATCTCCCCTATAATTCACCCCTCCACTTT
CDR3aa: CASSQGDLPYNSPLHF
j_gene: TRBJ1-6
abundance: .
v_gene: TRBV7-9
d_gene: .

CDR3nt: TGTGCCAGTAGTACCACGGGACAGTCTGAAGAGACCCAGTACTTC
CDR3aa: CASSTTGQSEETQYF
j_gene: TRBJ2-5
abundance: .
v_gene: TRBV19
d_gene: TRBD1

CDR3nt: TGCGCCAGCAGCCCCCCACGGGGGGTTTCGTCGAACACTGAAGCTTTCTTT
CDR3aa: CASSPPRGVSSNTEAFF
j_gene: TRBJ1-1
abundance: .
v_gene: TRBV5-1
d_gene: .

CDR3nt: TGTGCCAGCAGCCCAGCGGCCTTCAATCAGCCCCAGCATTTT
CDR3aa: CASSPAAFNQPQHF
j_gene: TRBJ1-5
abundance: .
v_gene: TRBV3-1/TRBV3-2
d_gene: .

CDR3nt: TGTGCCAGCAGTCGATTGACAGGGAGCCAAGAGACCCAGTACTTC
CDR3aa: CASSRLTGSQETQYF
j_gene: TRBJ2-5
abundance: .
v_gene: TRBV27
d_gene: TRBD1

CDR3nt: TGTGCCAGCAGAAGACAGGGGGCTTGGGGAACTGAAGCTTTCTTT
CDR3aa: CASRRQGAWGTEAFF
j_gene: TRBJ1-1
abundance: .
v_gene: TRBV28
d_gene: TRBD1

CDR3nt: TGCAGCGCTAGATGGGACAGCGAAAAACTGTTTTTT
CDR3aa: CSARWDSEKLFF
j_gene: TRBJ1-4
abundance: .
v_gene: TRBV29-1
d_gene: TRBD1

CDR3nt: TGTGCCAGCAGCCATCCGGGACAGGGCCCATCTGGGGCCAACGTCCTGACTTTC
CDR3aa: CASSHPGQGPSGANVLTF
j_gene: TRBJ2-6
abundance: .
v_gene: TRBV21-1
d_gene: .

CDR3nt: TGTGCCAGCAGTATTTCAATTACAGGGGACTTGAGCAATCAGCCCCAGCATTTT
CDR3aa: CASSISITGDLSNQPQHF
j_gene: TRBJ1-5
abundance: .
v_gene: TRBV2
d_gene: TRBD1

CDR3nt: TGTGCCAGTAGAGGACTAGCGGGCCCCACAGATACGCAGTATTTT
CDR3aa: CASRGLAGPTDTQYF
j_gene: TRBJ2-3
abundance: .
v_gene: TRBV19
d_gene: TRBD2

CDR3nt: TGTGCCAGCAAGCGGCTCAGCTACGAGCAGTACTTC
CDR3aa: CASKRLSYEQYF
j_gene: TRBJ2-7
abundance: .
v_gene: TRBV2
d_gene: .

CDR3nt: TGTGCCAGCAGCCAGGGGGTGAGGGGCTACACCTTC
CDR3aa: CASSQGVRGYTF
j_gene: TRBJ1-2
abundance: .
v_gene: TRBV28
d_gene: TRBD1

CDR3nt: TGTGCCTGGAGTGGGGCCATTATTGTCGATGGCTACACCTTC
CDR3aa: CAWSGAIIVDGYTF
j_gene: TRBJ1-2
abundance: .
v_gene: TRBV30
d_gene: .

CDR3nt: TGCAGCGTTGAAATAGGACAGACCAATGAGCAGTTCTTC
CDR3aa: CSVEIGQTNEQFF
j_gene: TRBJ2-1
abundance: .
v_gene: TRBV29-1
d_gene: .

CDR3nt: TGTGCCAGCAGCTTGAGGACTAGCGGGGGGAGCTCCTACGAGCAGTACTTC
CDR3aa: CASSLRTSGGSSYEQYF
j_gene: TRBJ2-7
abundance: .
v_gene: TRBV5-6
d_gene: TRBD2

CDR3nt: TGTGCCTGGAGTGTACAGCGGGGTGCAACCCAGCATTTT
CDR3aa: CAWSVQRGATQHF
j_gene: TRBJ1-5
abundance: .
v_gene: TRBV30
d_gene: .